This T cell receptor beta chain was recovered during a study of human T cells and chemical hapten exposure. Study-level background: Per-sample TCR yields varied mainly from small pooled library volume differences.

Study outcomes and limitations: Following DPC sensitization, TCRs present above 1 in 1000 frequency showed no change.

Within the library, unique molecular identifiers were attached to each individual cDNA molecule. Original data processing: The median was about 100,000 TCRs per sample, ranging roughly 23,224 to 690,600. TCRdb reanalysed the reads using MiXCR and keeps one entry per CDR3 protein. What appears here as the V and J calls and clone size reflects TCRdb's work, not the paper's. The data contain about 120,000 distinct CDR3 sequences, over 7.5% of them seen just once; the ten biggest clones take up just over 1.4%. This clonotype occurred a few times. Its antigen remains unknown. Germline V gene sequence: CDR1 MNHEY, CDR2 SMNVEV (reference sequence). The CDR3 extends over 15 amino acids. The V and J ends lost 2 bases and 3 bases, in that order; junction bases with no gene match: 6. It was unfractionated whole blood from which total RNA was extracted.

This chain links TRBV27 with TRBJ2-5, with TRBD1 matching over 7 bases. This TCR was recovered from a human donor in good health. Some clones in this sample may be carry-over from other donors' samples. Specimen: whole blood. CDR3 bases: TGTGCCAGCAGTTTAGTCAAGGGGGCGAAAGAGACCCAGTACTTC. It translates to CASSLVKGAKETQYF.